Each of the 25 T cell receptor beta chains below was sequenced from the same sample in a study of T-cell memory formation after mild COVID-19. In TCRdb, the 5' RACE reads were re-called with MiXCR into one record per CDR3 protein. The table records roughly 280,000 distinct CDR3 sequences, around 8% of them present only once. Specimen: PBMCs or a T cell subset sorted from them (not recorded which). Every receptor here comes from a man between 18 and 35 years old who had mild COVID-19 (a few samples of this study predate the infection). Cell type and time point are not known.

This clonotype was counted only a few times. The rearrangement joins TRBV4-1 to TRBJ2-3, with a weak D call TRBD2 (6 bases). This CDR3 is 17 amino acids long. With 2 bases removed from V and 3 bases from J, the gap between germline ends came to 18 bases. Germline-derived CDR1 and CDR2 are MGHRA and YSYEKL. CDR3 coding DNA: TGCGCCAGCAGCCAACTAGGAGGACTGGGGGGTACAGATACGCAGTATTTT. This translates into CASSQLGGLGGTDTQYF.

This clonotype was seen a handful of times. This sequence joins TRBV7-9 and TRBJ1-6; tentatively, D is TRBD1 (5 bases). In germline, CDR1 is SEHNR, CDR2 FQNEAQ (reference sequence). With 5 bases removed from V and 10 bases from J, the gap between germline ends came to 15 bases. This CDR3 comprises 14 residues. Written as DNA, the CDR3 is TGTGCCAGCAGCCTCGGGGGGGAAGTCTCACCCCTCCACTTT. Translating it yields CASSLGGEVSPLHF.

This clonotype was counted between two and nine times. The rearrangement joins TRBV29-1 to TRBJ2-3; weak D call: TRBD2 (6 bases). V dropped 1 base and J dropped 5 bases, with 16 bases sitting between them. This CDR3 region has 15 residues. The germline V gene encodes CDR1 SQVTM and CDR2 ANQGSEA. CDR3 region: CSVEVRGLTLDTQYF. The CDR3 DNA sequence: TGCAGCGTTGAAGTCCGGGGGTTGACGTTAGATACGCAGTATTTT.

The sample holds a few counts of this clonotype. The rearrangement links TRBV12-3 or TRBV12-4 to TRBJ1-5; D is unresolved. Trimming pared 5 bases from V and 8 bases from J, leaving 10 bases between. The CDR3 sequence is 12 residues long. Here the CDR3 DNA reads TGTGCCAGCAGTGTTTGGGTTGAGCCCCAGCATTTT. Translation gives CASSVWVEPQHF.

In this sample, this clonotype turned up a few times. The chain couples TRBV5-1 to TRBJ2-6, with 11 bases lining up with TRBD1. Germline V gene data show CDR1 as SGHRS and CDR2 as YFSETQ. The J segment lost 3 bases and the V segment lost 3 bases, leaving 5 bases of the junction unmatched. The CDR3 has 17 amino acids. Here the CDR3 DNA reads TGCGCCAGCAGCTCCGGACAGGGGGCTATTGGGGCCAACGTCCTGACTTTC. Its protein product is CASSSGQGAIGANVLTF.

This clonotype showed up just a few times. The chain employs TRBV24-1 and TRBJ1-6; D is perhaps TRBD1 (5 bases). V was trimmed by 5 bases and J by 10 bases, leaving 14 bases between them. This CDR3 comprises 14 residues. Germline V lookup: CDR1 KGHDR, CDR2 SFDVKD. The CDR3 sequence is CATSAWTPPSPLHF. The CDR3, as DNA: TGTGCCACCAGTGCATGGACACCCCCGTCACCCCTCCACTTT.

The rearrangement links TRBV20-1 to TRBJ2-3, with D hard to call. V dropped 0 bases and J dropped 2 bases, with 12 bases sitting between them. The CDR3 totals 15 residues. Germline values: CDR1 DFQATT, CDR2 SNEGSKA (reference sequence). This chain's CDR3 is CSARDRVFATDTQYF. CDR3 nucleotides: TGCAGTGCTAGAGATCGGGTTTTTGCCACAGATACGCAGTATTTT.

This clonotype was observed at least ten times. The rearrangement joins TRBV20-1 to TRBJ2-3; TRBD2 is a possible D gene (5 bases). The CDR3 contains 12 residues. Trimming took 2 bases from V and 4 from J, leaving 7 bases between them. The germline gives CDR1 DFQATT, CDR2 SNEGSKA (reference sequence). The CDR3 DNA follows: TGCAGTGCTAGAAAGAGGGCAGATACGCAGTATTTT. Translation: CSARKRADTQYF.

This clonotype has a count of ten or more. The chain is built from TRBV7-2 and TRBJ2-3; 12 nucleotides match TRBD1. Germline CDR1 and CDR2: SGHTA and FQGNSA. CDR3 length: 16 amino acids. The J segment lost 5 bases and the V segment lost 5 bases, leaving 8 bases of the junction unmatched. The CDR3 DNA is TGTGCCAGCAGCCCCCACCGGGACAGGGGGCGAGATACGCAGTATTTT. Translation gives CASSPHRDRGRDTQYF.

The rearrangement joins TRBV7-6 to TRBJ2-5; D is perhaps TRBD2 (6 bases). Germline CDR1 reads SGHVS; CDR2 reads FNYEAQ. The CDR3 is 15 amino acids. V lost 1 base to trimming and J lost 5 bases, with 14 bases between them. The CDR3 nucleotides are TGTGCCAGCAGCTTAGAGGGGAGGATGGGGGAGACCCAGTACTTC. It encodes CASSLEGRMGETQYF.

This clonotype has a count of ten or more. The V call is TRBV29-1, the J call TRBJ2-7; no firm D call. The CDR3 sequence is 15 residues long. Germline loops: CDR1 SQVTM, CDR2 ANQGSEA. V lost 0 bases to trimming and J lost 3 bases, with 15 bases between them. The DNA of the CDR3 is TGCAGCGTTGAAGATCTGTCCGGCGGCCTCTACGAGCAGTACTTC. Encoded protein: CSVEDLSGGLYEQYF.

This clonotype was recorded at least ten times. The chain uses TRBV12-3 or TRBV12-4 and TRBJ2-5; 10 bases align to TRBD1. CDR3 length equals 14 residues. V was clipped by 5 bases and J by 5 bases; unmatched bases: 5. The CDR3: CASSPWTGGETQYF. The CDR3 coding sequence is TGTGCCAGCAGTCCTTGGACAGGGGGTGAGACCCAGTACTTC.

At least ten counts were recorded for this clonotype. The chain couples TRBV20-1 to TRBJ2-5, with TRBD2 as a possible D gene (5 bases). The CDR3 is 16 residues long. In germline, CDR1 is DFQATT, CDR2 SNEGSKA (reference sequence). V was shortened by 0 bases and J by 5 bases, with 19 bases between the two germline ends. This CDR3 is CSARDGRALGGETQYF. The CDR3 bases are TGCAGTGCTAGAGACGGGCGGGCTTTAGGTGGCGAGACCCAGTACTTC.

This clonotype was detected a few times. The rearrangement uses TRBV5-5 and TRBJ1-5; D is uncertain. This CDR3 region has 15 residues. V lost 0 bases to trimming and J lost 2 bases, with 9 bases between them. Germline CDR1 SGHKS, CDR2 YYEKEE (reference sequence). CDR3 sequence: CASSLAGYGNQPQHF. The CDR3 bases are TGTGCCAGCAGCTTGGCGGGGTACGGCAATCAGCCCCAGCATTTT.

The genes are TRBV3-1 and TRBJ1-5; TRBD1 is a possible D gene (6 bases). Germline V gene data show CDR1 as LGHDT and CDR2 as YNNKEL (reference sequence). The CDR3 is made up of 13 amino acids. Trimming cost V 1 base and J 7 bases, with 8 bases left between them. The CDR3 nucleotides read TGTGCCAGCAGCCAAGCCCAGGGGCAGCCCCAGCATTTT. Protein product: CASSQAQGQPQHF.

V gene TRBV7-3 combines with J gene TRBJ1-6; no definite D call. Trimming stripped 3 bases from V and 9 bases from J, with 15 bases between. The CDR3 has 15 residues. Germline assignment: CDR1 SGHTA and CDR2 FQGTGA. This chain's CDR3 is CASSLSGGPASPLHF. The DNA of the CDR3 is TGTGCCAGCAGCTTGAGTGGCGGTCCAGCTTCACCCCTCCACTTT.

The rearrangement joins TRBV7-2 to TRBJ1-5, with 7 bases that match TRBD1. Germline values: CDR1 SGHTA, CDR2 FQGNSA. The CDR3 loop spans 13 amino acids. Trimming removed 6 bases from V and 5 bases from J; junction bases left unmatched: 4. DNA of the CDR3: TGTGCCAGCAGAGCCGACAGGGATCAGCCCCAGCATTTT. Its translation is CASRADRDQPQHF.

In this sample, this clonotype turned up many times. The chain employs TRBV5-1 and TRBJ2-7; possible D gene TRBD2, 6 bases. CDR1 and CDR2 (germline): SGHRS, YFSETQ. CDR3 size: 14 residues. V was cut by 0 bases and J by 4 bases, with 11 bases left in between. DNA for the CDR3: TGCGCCAGCAGCTTGGAACTAGCCGGGTACGAGCAGTACTTC. Translated, it gives CASSLELAGYEQYF.

This clonotype turned up a few times. The chain combines TRBV7-9 with TRBJ1-6; the D is unclear. Germline CDR1 is SEHNR and CDR2 is FQNEAQ (reference sequence). The CDR3 covers 13 residues. Trimming took 5 bases from V and 12 from J, leaving 14 bases between them. The CDR3 DNA reads as TGTGCCAGCAGCCTACACAGTATCCAACCCCTCCACTTT. Protein product: CASSLHSIQPLHF. The entire variable domain, with the rest obtained from reference TRBV7-9 and TRBJ1-6, is as follows: DTGVSQNPRHKITKRGQNVTFRCDPISEHNRLYWYRQTLGQGPEFLTYFQNEAQLEKSRLLSDRFSAERPKGSFSTLEIQRTEQGDSAMYLCASSLHSIQPLHFGNGTRLTVT.

This clonotype was observed a handful of times. The CDR3 DNA reads TGTGCCACCAGTGACCCACAGGGCGGGCCAGATACGCAGTATTTT. This encodes CATSDPQGGPDTQYF. This rearrangement joins TRBV24-1 to TRBJ2-3; D possibly corresponds to TRBD1 (6 bases). This CDR3 has 15 residues. Germline CDR1 reads KGHDR; CDR2 reads SFDVKD. V shed 4 bases and J shed 4 bases, with 14 bases lying between them.

The chain links TRBV5-1 to TRBJ1-2; D might be TRBD1 (6 bases). The V gene's germline CDR1 is SGHRS and CDR2 YFSETQ. The CDR3 has 14 amino acids. V gave up 2 bases and J gave up 4 bases, with 12 bases separating them. CDR3 in amino acids: CASSFHGQTYGYTF. CDR3 in DNA: TGCGCCAGCAGCTTTCACGGACAGACCTATGGCTACACCTTC.

This clonotype has ten or more counts. The V call is TRBV4-1, the J call TRBJ2-3; D gene ambiguous. In germline, CDR1 is MGHRA, CDR2 YSYEKL. V lost 4 bases, J lost 6 bases, and 8 bases lay in between. The CDR3 runs 12 residues. The CDR3 loop is CASSPGEDTQYF. Here the CDR3 DNA reads TGCGCCAGCAGCCCCGGCGAGGATACGCAGTATTTT.

This clonotype was seen ten or more times. The chain recombines TRBV5-1 with TRBJ1-1; maybe TRBD1 (6 bases). V lost 0 bases and J lost 1, with 10 bases in between. Germline V gives CDR1 SGHRS, CDR2 YFSETQ. The CDR3 is 15 amino acids. The CDR3 DNA reads as TGCGCCAGCAGCTTGGAGCCGACAGGGAACACTGAAGCTTTCTTT. Amino acids: CASSLEPTGNTEAFF.

The sample holds a few counts of this clonotype. The chain employs TRBV19 and TRBJ2-7; D unresolved. The V and J ends lost 7 bases and 2 bases respectively, with 15 bases between them. Germline lookup yields CDR1 LNHDA and CDR2 SQIVND (reference sequence). The CDR3 covers 14 residues. CDR3 nucleotides: TGTGCCAGTACCATGGGGAATCTTCCCTACGAGCAGTACTTC. It specifies CASTMGNLPYEQYF. The full variable domain, its missing parts supplied by reference TRBV19 and TRBJ2-7, is DGGITQSPKYLFRKEGQNVTLSCEQNLNHDAMYWYRQDPGQGLRLIYYSQIVNDFQKGDIAEGYSVSREKKESFPLTVTSAQKNPTAFYLCASTMGNLPYEQYFGPGTRLTVT.

The V call is TRBV29-1, the J call TRBJ2-5; no clear D. Germline V gene data show CDR1 as SQVTM and CDR2 as ANQGSEA. V was pared by 4 bases and J by 6 bases, with 6 bases between. The CDR3 contains 10 residues. Written as DNA, the CDR3 is TGCAGCGTTGGTCTGAAGACCCAGTACTTC. Protein product: CSVGLKTQYF.